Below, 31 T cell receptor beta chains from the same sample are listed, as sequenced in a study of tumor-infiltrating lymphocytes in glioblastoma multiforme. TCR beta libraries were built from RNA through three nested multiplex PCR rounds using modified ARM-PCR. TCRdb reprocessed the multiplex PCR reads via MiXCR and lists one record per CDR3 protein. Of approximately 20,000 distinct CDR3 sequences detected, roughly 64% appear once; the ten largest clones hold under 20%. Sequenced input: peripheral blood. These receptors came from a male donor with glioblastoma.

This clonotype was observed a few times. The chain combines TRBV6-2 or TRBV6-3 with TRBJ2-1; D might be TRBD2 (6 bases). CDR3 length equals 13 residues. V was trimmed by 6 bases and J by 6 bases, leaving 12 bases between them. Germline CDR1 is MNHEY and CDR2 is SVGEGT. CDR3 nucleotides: TGTGCCAGCAGACCCGGGGGAGTCAATGAGCAGTTCTTC. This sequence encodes CASRPGGVNEQFF.

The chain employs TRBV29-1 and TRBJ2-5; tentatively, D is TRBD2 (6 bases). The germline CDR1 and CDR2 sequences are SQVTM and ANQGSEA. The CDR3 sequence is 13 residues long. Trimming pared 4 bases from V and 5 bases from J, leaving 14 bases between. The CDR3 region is CSVALVGGETQYF. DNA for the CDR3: TGCAGCGTTGCTTTGGTCGGGGGTGAGACCCAGTACTTC.

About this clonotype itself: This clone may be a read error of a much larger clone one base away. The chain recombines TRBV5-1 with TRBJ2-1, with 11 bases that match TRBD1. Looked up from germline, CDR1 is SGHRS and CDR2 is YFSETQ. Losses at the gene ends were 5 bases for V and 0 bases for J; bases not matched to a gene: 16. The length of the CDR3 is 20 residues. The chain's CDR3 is CASSHLPGQGVPSSYNEQFF. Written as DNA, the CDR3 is TGCGCCAGCAGTCATTTACCGGGACAGGGGGTACCCAGCTCCTACAATGAGCAGTTCTTC. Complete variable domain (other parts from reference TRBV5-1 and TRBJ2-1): KAGVTQTPRYLIKTRGQQVTLSCSPISGHRSVSWYQQTPGQGLQFLFEYFSETQRNKGNFPGRFSGRQFSNSRSEMNVSTLELGDSALYLCASSHLPGQGVPSSYNEQFFGPGTRLTVL.

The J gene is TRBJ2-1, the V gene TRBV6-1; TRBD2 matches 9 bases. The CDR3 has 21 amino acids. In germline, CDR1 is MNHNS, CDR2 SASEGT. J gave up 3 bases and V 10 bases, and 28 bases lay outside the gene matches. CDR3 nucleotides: TGTGCCAACTCCTACTCACACTACGGACTAGCGAGAGGGAGGGACTACAATGAGCAGTTCTTC. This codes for CANSYSHYGLARGRDYNEQFF.

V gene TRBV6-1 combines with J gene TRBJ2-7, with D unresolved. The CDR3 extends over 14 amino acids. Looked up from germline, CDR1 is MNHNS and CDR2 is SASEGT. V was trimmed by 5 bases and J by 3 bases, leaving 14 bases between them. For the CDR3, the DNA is TGTGCCAGCAGTCCCCCTCGGGTCCTCTACGAGCAGTACTTC. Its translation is CASSPPRVLYEQYF.

The CDR3 DNA follows: TGTGCCAGCAGGGTGACAGAGGGAGGGCACGAGCAGTACTTC. It codes for CASRVTEGGHEQYF. The J gene is TRBJ2-7, the V gene TRBV11-3, with 7 nucleotides matching TRBD2. V was clipped by 6 bases and J by 5 bases; unmatched bases: 10. The CDR3 contains 14 residues. The germline V gene has CDR1 SGHNT and CDR2 YENEEA.

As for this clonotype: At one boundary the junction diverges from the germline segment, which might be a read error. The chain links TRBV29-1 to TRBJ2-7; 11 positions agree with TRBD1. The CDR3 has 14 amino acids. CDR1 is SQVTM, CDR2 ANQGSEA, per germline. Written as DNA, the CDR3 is TGCAACGTTGAGCTCCGGGACAGGGGGTACGAGCAGTACTTC. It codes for CNVELRDRGYEQYF.

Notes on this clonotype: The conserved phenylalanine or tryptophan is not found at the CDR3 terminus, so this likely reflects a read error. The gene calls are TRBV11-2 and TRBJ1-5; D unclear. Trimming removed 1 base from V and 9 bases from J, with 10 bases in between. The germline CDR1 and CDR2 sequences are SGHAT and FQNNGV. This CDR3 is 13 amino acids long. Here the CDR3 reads CASSLVGDRPQHS. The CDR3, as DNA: TGTGCCAGCAGCTTAGTCGGGGATAGGCCCCAGCATTCT.

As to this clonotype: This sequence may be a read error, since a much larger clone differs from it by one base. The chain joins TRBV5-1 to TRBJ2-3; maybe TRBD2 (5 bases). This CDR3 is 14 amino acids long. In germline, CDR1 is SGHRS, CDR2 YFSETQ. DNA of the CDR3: TGCTCCAGCAGCTTGTGGACTAGCACAGATACGCAGTATTTT. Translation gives CSSSLWTSTDTQYF.

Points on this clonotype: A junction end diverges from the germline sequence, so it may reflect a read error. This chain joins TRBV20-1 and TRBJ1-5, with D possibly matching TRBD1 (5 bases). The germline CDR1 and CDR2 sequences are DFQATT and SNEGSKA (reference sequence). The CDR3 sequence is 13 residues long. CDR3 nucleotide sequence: TGCAGCGCTAAAACAGGCCGCGGTCAGCCCCGGCATTTT. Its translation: CSAKTGRGQPRHF.

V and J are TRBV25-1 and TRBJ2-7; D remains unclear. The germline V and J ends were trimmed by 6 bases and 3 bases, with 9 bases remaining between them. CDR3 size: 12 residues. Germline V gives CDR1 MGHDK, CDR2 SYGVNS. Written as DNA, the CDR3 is TGTGCCAGCAGGGGCCAAGGCTACGAGCAGTACTTC. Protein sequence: CASRGQGYEQYF.

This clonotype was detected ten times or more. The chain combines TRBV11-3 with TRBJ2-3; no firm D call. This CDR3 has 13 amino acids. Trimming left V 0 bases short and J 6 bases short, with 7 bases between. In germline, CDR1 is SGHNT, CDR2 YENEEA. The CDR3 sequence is CASSLDQMDTQYF. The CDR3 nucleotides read TGTGCCAGCAGCTTAGACCAGATGGATACGCAGTATTTT.

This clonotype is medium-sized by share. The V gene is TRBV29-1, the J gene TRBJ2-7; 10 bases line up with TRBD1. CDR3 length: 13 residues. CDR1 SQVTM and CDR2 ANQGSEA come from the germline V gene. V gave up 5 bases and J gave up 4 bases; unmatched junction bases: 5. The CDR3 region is CSVTGTGDYEQYF. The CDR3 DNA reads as TGCAGCGTTACCGGGACAGGGGATTACGAGCAGTACTTC.

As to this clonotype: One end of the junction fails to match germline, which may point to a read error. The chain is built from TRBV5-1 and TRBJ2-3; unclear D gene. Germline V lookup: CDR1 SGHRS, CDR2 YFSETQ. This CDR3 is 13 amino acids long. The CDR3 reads CAGSGTNTDTQYF. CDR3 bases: TGCGCCGGCAGTGGTACCAACACAGATACGCAGTATTTT.

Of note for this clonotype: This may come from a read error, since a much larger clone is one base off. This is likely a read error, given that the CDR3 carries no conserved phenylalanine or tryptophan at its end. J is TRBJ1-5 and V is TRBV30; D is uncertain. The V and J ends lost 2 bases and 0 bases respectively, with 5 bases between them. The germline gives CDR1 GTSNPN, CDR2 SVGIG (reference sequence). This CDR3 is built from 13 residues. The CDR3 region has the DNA TGTGCCTGGAGTTCGAGTAGCAATCAGCCCCAGCATTTG. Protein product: CAWSSSSNQPQHL.

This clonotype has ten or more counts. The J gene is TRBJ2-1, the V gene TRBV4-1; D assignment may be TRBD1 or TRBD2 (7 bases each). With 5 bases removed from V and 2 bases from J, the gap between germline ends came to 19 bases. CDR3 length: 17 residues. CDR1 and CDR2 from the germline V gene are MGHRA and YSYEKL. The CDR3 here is CASSIQGGRAPYNEQFF. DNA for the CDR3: TGCGCCAGCAGCATCCAGGGGGGGCGGGCGCCCTACAATGAGCAGTTCTTC.

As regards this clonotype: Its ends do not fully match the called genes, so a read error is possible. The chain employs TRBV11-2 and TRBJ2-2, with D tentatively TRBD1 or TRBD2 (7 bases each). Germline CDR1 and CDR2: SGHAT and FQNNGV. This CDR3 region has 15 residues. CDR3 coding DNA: TGTGCCAGCAGCTTCCCGGGACAGACCGCGGGGGAGCTCTTTTTT. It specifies CASSFPGQTAGELFF.

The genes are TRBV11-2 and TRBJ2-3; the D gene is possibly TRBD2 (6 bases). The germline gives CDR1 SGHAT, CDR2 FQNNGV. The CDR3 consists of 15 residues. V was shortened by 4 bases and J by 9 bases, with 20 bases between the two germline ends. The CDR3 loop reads CASSSFGGTLATQYF. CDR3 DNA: TGTGCCAGCAGCTCCTTCGGGGGTACACTCGCGACGCAGTATTTT.

The CDR3 sequence is CASIQGPGRGRNSPLHF. The CDR3 DNA sequence: TGTGCCAGCATTCAAGGCCCGGGACGGGGGAGGAATTCACCCCTCCACTTT. The J gene is TRBJ1-6, the V gene TRBV6-5; the D gene is possibly TRBD1 (5 bases). The CDR3 has 17 residues. Trimming took 7 bases from V and 7 from J, leaving 23 bases between them. Germline values: CDR1 MNHEY, CDR2 SVGAGI.

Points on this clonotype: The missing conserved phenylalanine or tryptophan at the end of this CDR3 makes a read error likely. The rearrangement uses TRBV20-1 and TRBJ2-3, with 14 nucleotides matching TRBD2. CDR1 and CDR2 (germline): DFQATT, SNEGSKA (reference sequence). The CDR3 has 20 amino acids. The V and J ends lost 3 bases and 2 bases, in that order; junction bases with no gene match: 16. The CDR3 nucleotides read TGCAGTGCTAGTCGCCCCAGACTAGCGGGAGGGCCGAGTATCACAGATACGCAGTATCTT. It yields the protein CSASRPRLAGGPSITDTQYL.

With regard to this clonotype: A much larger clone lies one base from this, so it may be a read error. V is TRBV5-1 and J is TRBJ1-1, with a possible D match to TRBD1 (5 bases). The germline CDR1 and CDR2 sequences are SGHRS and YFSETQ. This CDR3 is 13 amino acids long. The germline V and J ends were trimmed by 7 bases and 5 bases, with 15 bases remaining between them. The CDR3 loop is CASAFGGETEAFF. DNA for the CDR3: TGCGCCAGCGCCTTTGGGGGGGAGACTGAAGCTTTCTTT.

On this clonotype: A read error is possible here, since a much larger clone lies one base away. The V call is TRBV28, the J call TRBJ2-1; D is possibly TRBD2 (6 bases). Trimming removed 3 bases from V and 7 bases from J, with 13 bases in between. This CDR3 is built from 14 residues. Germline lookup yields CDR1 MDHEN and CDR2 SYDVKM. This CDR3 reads CASSFVGTRNEQFF. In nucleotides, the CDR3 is TGTGCCAGCAGTTTTGTAGGGACTCGGAATGAGCAGTTCTTC.

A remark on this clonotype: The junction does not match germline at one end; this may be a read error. The CDR3 loop is CAGSPRPGLANTGELFF. CDR3 in DNA: TGTGCCGGCAGTCCACGGCCGGGACTCGCGAACACCGGGGAGCTGTTTTTT. The gene calls are TRBV11-2 and TRBJ2-2, with TRBD2 as a possible D gene (6 bases). Germline V gene sequence: CDR1 SGHAT, CDR2 FQNNGV. This CDR3 spans 17 amino acids.

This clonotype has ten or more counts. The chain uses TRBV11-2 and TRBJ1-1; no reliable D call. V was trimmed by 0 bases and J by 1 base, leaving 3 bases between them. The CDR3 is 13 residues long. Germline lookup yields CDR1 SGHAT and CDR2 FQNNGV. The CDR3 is CASSLEANTEAFF. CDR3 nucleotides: TGTGCCAGCAGCTTAGAGGCGAACACTGAAGCTTTCTTT.

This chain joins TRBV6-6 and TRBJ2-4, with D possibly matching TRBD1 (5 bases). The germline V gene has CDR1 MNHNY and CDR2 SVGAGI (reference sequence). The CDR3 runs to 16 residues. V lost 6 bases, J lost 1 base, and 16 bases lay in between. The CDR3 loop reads CASSDTGERAKNIQYF. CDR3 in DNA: TGTGCCAGCAGCGATACAGGAGAACGGGCCAAAAACATTCAGTACTTC.

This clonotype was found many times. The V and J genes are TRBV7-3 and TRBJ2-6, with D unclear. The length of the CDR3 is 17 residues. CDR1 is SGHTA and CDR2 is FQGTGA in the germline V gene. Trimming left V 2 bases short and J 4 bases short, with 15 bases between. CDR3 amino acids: CASSLVSGIKGANVLTF. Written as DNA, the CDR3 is TGTGCCAGCAGCTTAGTATCCGGAATTAAAGGGGCCAACGTCCTGACTTTC.

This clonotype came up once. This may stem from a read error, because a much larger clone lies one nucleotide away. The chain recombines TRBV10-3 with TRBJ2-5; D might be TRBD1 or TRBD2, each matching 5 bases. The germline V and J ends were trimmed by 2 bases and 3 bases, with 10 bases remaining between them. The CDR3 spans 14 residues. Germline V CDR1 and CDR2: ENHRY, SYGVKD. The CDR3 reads CAISEPGQEETQYF. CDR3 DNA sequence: TGTGCCATCAGTGAGCCGGGGCAGGAAGAGACCCAGTACTTC.

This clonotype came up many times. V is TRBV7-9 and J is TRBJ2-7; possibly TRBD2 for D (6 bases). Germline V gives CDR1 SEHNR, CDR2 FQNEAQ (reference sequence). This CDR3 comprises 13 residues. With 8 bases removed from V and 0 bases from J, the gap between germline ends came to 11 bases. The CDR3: CASDGGSSYEQYF. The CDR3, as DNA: TGTGCCAGCGATGGGGGGAGCTCCTACGAGCAGTACTTC.

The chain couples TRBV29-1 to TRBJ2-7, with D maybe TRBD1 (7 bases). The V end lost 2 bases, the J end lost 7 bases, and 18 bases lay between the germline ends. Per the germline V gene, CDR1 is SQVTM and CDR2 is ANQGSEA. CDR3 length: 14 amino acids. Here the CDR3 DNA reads TGCAGCGTTGAACTCCGGGACAGCGGGTATGAGCAGTACTTC. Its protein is CSVELRDSGYEQYF.

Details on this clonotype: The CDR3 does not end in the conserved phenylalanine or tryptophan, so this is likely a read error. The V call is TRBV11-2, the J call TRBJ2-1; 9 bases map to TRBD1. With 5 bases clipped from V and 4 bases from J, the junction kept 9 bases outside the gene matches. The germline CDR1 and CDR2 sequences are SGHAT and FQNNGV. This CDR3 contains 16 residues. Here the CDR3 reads CASSPTDRGAYNEQFL. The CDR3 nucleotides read TGTGCCAGCAGCCCGACCGACAGGGGGGCTTACAATGAGCAGTTCCTC.

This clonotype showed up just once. CDR3 in amino acids: CASSLAGDHSPLHF. In nucleotides, the CDR3 is TGTGCCAGCAGCCTAGCAGGGGACCATTCACCCCTCCACTTT. V gene TRBV11-2 combines with J gene TRBJ1-6; TRBD1 is a possible D gene (6 bases). Per germline, CDR1 SGHAT and CDR2 FQNNGV. With 5 bases removed from V and 8 bases from J, the gap between germline ends came to 13 bases. This CDR3 has 14 residues. Full variable domain (missing parts from reference TRBV11-2 and TRBJ1-6): EAGVAQSPRYKIIEKRQSVAFWCNPISGHATLYWYQQILGQGPKLLIQFQNNGVVDDSQLPKDRFSAERLKGVDSTLKIQPAKLEDSAVYLCASSLAGDHSPLHFGNGTRLTVT.